This TCR beta chain derives from a study of long-term antiretroviral therapy in people with HIV. Version v3.0 of the immunoSEQ assay ran at survey level. Here immunoSEQ multiplex PCR was the method, and the copy in TCRdb shows in-frame clones only, minus some. This table holds 30,000 to 40,000 clones, around three quarters found once. The CDR3 is 13 amino acids. CDR1 is WNHNN, CDR2 SYGVQD, per germline (reference sequence). V gave up 6 bases and J gave up 4 bases, with 12 bases separating them. Every one of the participants with HIV received treatment in the United States. A few counts support this clone.

This chain uses TRBV10-1 with TRBJ1-2; TRBD1 is a possible D gene (6 bases). Sample: unsorted PBMCs, taken 2 years after starting antiretroviral therapy. The receptor was isolated from a woman aged 50 to 60 with HIV. The CDR3 region is CASSKDSTYGYTF. The CDR3 region has the DNA TGCGCCAGCAGCAAGGACAGTACCTATGGCTACACCTTC.